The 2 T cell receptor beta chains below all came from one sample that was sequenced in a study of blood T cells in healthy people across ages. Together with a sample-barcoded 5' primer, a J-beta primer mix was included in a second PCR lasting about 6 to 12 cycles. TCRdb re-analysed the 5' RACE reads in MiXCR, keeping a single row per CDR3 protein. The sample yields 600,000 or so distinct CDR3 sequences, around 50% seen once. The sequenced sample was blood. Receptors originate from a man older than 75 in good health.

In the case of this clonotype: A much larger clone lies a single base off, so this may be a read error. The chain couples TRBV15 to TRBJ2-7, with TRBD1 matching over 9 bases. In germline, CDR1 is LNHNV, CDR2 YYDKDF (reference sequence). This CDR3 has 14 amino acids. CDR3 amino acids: CAASADRGPYEQYF. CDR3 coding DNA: TGTGCCGCCAGCGCGGACAGGGGACCCTACGAGCAGTACTTC. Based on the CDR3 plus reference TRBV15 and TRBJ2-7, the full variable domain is DAMVIQNPRYQVTQFGKPVTLSCSQTLNHNVMYWYQQKSSQAPKLLFHYYDKDFNNEADTPDNFQSRRPNTSFCFLDIRSPGLGDTAMYLCAASADRGPYEQYFGPGTRLTVT.

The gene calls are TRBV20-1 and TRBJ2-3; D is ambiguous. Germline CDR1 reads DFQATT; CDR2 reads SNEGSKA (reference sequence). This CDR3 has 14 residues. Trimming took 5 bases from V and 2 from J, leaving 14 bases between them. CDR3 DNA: TGCAGTGCTCGTCCCGAAGAGATCACAGATACGCAGTATTTT. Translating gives CSARPEEITDTQYF.